The 5 T cell receptor beta chains reported below all come from one sample, sequenced in a study of cytomegalovirus exposure and HLA in healthy donors. The PCR ran on 60 Vbeta and 13 Jbeta primers. Assay: immunoSEQ multiplex PCR; the TCRdb copy retains only in-frame clones and omits some. The table lists 150,000 to 160,000 clones, around 84% of them singletons. The source material was PBMCs. The source is a young woman in good health and CMV-seronegative.

J is TRBJ2-1 and V is TRBV7-2; D is undetermined. Trimming took off 5 bases at V and 12 bases at J, with 14 bases between the two ends. The CDR3 has 12 residues. CDR1 and CDR2 from the germline V gene are SGHTA and FQGNSA. CDR3 DNA sequence: TGTGCCAGCAGCCCCCCGCCCACGAGGCAGTTCTTC. This codes for CASSPPPTRQFF.

The J gene is TRBJ1-6, the V gene TRBV7-2; D call uncertain. The V and J ends lost 5 bases and 6 bases respectively, with 14 bases between them. Germline V gene data show CDR1 as SGHTA and CDR2 as FQGNSA. This CDR3 comprises 15 residues. CDR3 amino acids: CASSPTRLVNSPLHF. The CDR3 DNA sequence: TGTGCCAGCAGCCCGACTAGGTTGGTTAATTCACCCCTCCACTTT.

V and J are TRBV28 and TRBJ1-1, with a weak D call TRBD1 (6 bases). Germline V gene data show CDR1 as MDHEN and CDR2 as SYDVKM. This CDR3 is built from 16 residues. V lost 1 base to trimming and J lost 10 bases, with 22 bases between them. The CDR3: CASSLSGNRDRLVAFF. CDR3 in DNA: TGTGCCAGCAGTTTATCGGGGAACAGGGATCGATTGGTAGCTTTCTTT.

The rearrangement uses TRBV10-1 and TRBJ1-4; D remains ambiguous. V was shortened by 3 bases and J by 13 bases, with 12 bases between the two germline ends. The CDR3 length is 12 residues. CDR1 and CDR2 from the germline V gene are WNHNN and SYGVQD (reference sequence). CDR3 in amino acids: CASSDGQVGLFF. CDR3 nucleotides: TGCGCCAGCAGTGATGGGCAGGTCGGACTGTTTTTT.

This chain uses TRBV2 with TRBJ2-7; 7 nucleotides match TRBD1. This CDR3 comprises 14 residues. V shed 5 bases, J shed 2 bases, and the junction held 6 bases outside the gene matches. Germline CDR1 and CDR2: SNHLY and FYNNEI. This chain's CDR3 is CASSWGTDTYEQYF. CDR3 DNA sequence: TGTGCCAGCAGTTGGGGGACAGACACCTACGAGCAGTACTTC.